The 10 T cell receptor beta chains below all came from one sample that was sequenced in a study of T-cell reconstitution after alpha-beta-depleted transplantation in children. A library of TCRbeta sequences, prepared with unique molecular identifiers, was generated. Each CDR3 protein gets one entry after TCRdb re-called the PCR reads with MiXCR. This sample has a few hundred thousand distinct CDR3 sequences, with 25% to 30% found just once. The sequenced sample was PBMCs, obtained before TCRalphabeta/CD19-depleted stem cell transplant. These TCRs come from a boy younger than two with Wiskott-Aldrich syndrome, due to receive a stem cell transplant.

J is TRBJ1-2 and V is TRBV5-1; perhaps TRBD1 as D (6 bases). Germline CDR1 SGHRS, CDR2 YFSETQ. Trimming removed 1 base at V and 4 bases at J, with 14 bases between. There are 15 residues in the CDR3. The CDR3 nucleotides are TGCGCCAGCAGCTTGAGAGGAGGACAGCTCTATGGCTACACCTTC. Translated: CASSLRGGQLYGYTF.

The CDR3 bases are TGCAGTGCTAGAGGACTAGCGGGATCACAACCTCACAATGAGCAGTTCTTC. Amino acid sequence: CSARGLAGSQPHNEQFF. V is TRBV20-1 and J is TRBJ2-1, with 11 bases aligning to TRBD2. CDR3 length: 17 amino acids. V was pared by 1 base and J by 5 bases, with 10 bases of the junction left unmatched. Germline V gene data show CDR1 as DFQATT and CDR2 as SNEGSKA (reference sequence).

This clonotype was counted once. V gene TRBV10-3 combines with J gene TRBJ2-2, with TRBD2 matching 7 bases. The CDR3 has 14 residues. Trimming cost V 6 bases and J 6 bases; bases outside gene matches: 7. Germline-derived CDR1 and CDR2 are ENHRY and SYGVKD. CDR3 amino acids: CAIRAGVFAGELFF. In DNA, the CDR3 is TGTGCCATCAGGGCGGGAGTATTCGCCGGGGAGCTGTTTTTT.

The chain recombines TRBV5-6 with TRBJ2-1; D is uncertain. V lost 6 bases and J lost 4, with 11 bases in between. Germline CDR1 is SGHDT and CDR2 is YYEEEE. CDR3 length equals 13 residues. CDR3 sequence (DNA): TGTGCCAGCACCCTCTTAGGGTACAATGAGCAGTTCTTC. It encodes CASTLLGYNEQFF.

V gene TRBV6-6 combines with J gene TRBJ2-7, with unresolved D. V was trimmed by 3 bases and J by 1 base, leaving 7 bases between them. CDR3 length: 13 residues. Looked up from germline, CDR1 is MNHNY and CDR2 is SVGAGI (reference sequence). The CDR3 sequence: CASSYSRSYEQYF. CDR3 coding DNA: TGTGCCAGCAGTTATTCCAGGTCCTACGAGCAGTACTTC.

The rearrangement uses TRBV5-5 and TRBJ2-7; the D is unclear. The germline CDR1 and CDR2 sequences are SGHKS and YYEKEE (reference sequence). Trimming removed 0 bases from V and 3 bases from J, with 16 bases in between. The CDR3 contains 16 residues. The CDR3 loop is CASSLADYRRIYEQYF. Here the CDR3 DNA reads TGTGCCAGCAGCTTGGCCGATTACCGACGGATCTACGAGCAGTACTTC. The full variable domain, rest sourced from reference TRBV5-5 and TRBJ2-7, is DAGVTQSPTHLIKTRGQQVTLRCSPISGHKSVSWYQQVLGQGPQFIFQYYEKEERGRGNFPDRFSARQFPNYSSELNVNALLLGDSALYLCASSLADYRRIYEQYFGPGTRLTVT.

V is TRBV5-1 and J is TRBJ2-7, with D unclear. The CDR3 is 12 residues long. Germline V gives CDR1 SGHRS, CDR2 YFSETQ. V was cut by 4 bases and J by 6 bases, with 11 bases left in between. CDR3 nucleotides: TGCGCCAGCAGCGAAAATCTCGGCGAGCAGTACTTC. Translated: CASSENLGEQYF. Supplemented by reference TRBV5-1 and TRBJ2-7, the full variable domain reads KAGVTQTPRYLIKTRGQQVTLSCSPISGHRSVSWYQQTPGQGLQFLFEYFSETQRNKGNFPGRFSGRQFSNSRSEMNVSTLELGDSALYLCASSENLGEQYFGPGTRLTVT.

The chain is built from TRBV20-1 and TRBJ2-3; D remains unclear. Germline values: CDR1 DFQATT, CDR2 SNEGSKA (reference sequence). The CDR3 contains 12 residues. As DNA, the CDR3 is TGCGAGAGACCGGAGCCCACAGATACGCAGTATTTT. Its protein product is CERPEPTDTQYF.

This clonotype was picked up a small number of times. The V gene is TRBV28, the J gene TRBJ2-1; D is undetermined. The CDR3 covers 14 residues. Germline CDR1 MDHEN, CDR2 SYDVKM. Between the trimmed V and J ends, which lost 6 bases and 12 bases, there was a span of 21 bases. DNA of the CDR3: TGTGCCAGCAGGGGAACCGAACCCCAAATCGGGCAGTTCTTC. It specifies CASRGTEPQIGQFF.

The rearrangement uses TRBV20-1 and TRBJ2-1, with D uncertain. There are 15 residues in the CDR3. CDR1 and CDR2 from the germline V gene are DFQATT and SNEGSKA (reference sequence). Trimming cost V 3 bases and J 3 bases, with 15 bases left between them. For the CDR3, the DNA is TGCAGTGCTAGTTGGGGATATGGTAGCTACAATGAGCAGTTCTTC. Encoded protein: CSASWGYGSYNEQFF.